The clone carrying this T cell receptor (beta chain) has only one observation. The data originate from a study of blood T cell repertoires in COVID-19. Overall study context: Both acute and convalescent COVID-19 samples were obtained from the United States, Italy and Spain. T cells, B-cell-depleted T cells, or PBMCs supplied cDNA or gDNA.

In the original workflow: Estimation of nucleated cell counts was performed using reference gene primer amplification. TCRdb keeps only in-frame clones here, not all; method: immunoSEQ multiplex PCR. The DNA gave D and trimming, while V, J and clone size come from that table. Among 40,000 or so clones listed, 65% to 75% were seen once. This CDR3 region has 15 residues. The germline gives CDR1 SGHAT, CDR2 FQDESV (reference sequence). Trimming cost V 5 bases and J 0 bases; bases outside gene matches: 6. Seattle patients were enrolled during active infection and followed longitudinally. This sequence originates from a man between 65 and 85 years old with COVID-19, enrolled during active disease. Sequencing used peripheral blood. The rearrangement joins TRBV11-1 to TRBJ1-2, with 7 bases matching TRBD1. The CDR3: CASSLQGVTNYGYTF. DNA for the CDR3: TGTGCCAGCAGCCTGCAGGGGGTCACTAACTATGGCTACACCTTC.